This TCR beta chain stems from a study of control samples from healthy donors and cancer patients. Looked up from germline, CDR1 is SEHNR and CDR2 is FQNEAQ (reference sequence). CDR3 length: 13 residues. Trimming pared 1 base from V and 3 bases from J, leaving 7 bases between. Here immunoSEQ multiplex PCR was the method, and the copy in TCRdb shows in-frame clones only, minus some. Among 150,000 or so clones listed, 90% to 95% were seen once. This TCR derives from a woman aged 35 to 49 in good health. The V and J genes are TRBV7-9 and TRBJ2-7; unclear D gene. The material sequenced was blood. In nucleotides, the CDR3 is TGTGCCAGCAGCTTAGATGGCGGCTACGAGCAGTACTTC. Translated, it gives CASSLDGGYEQYF.